Sequencing of this TCR beta chain was carried out in a study of T-cell reconstitution after alpha-beta-depleted transplantation in children. Points on this clonotype: Its antigen is unknown.

The CDR3 is 14 residues long. V lost 6 bases, J lost 2 bases, and 9 bases lay in between. Germline V CDR1 and CDR2: SGHRS, YFSETQ. TCRbeta library preparation incorporated unique molecular identifiers. TCRdb redid the calling of the PCR reads with MiXCR, one entry per CDR3 protein. In the table there are around 370,000 distinct CDR3 sequences, 15% to 20% of which are singletons. Study-wide points: A year had passed since transplant, and T-cell counts and diversity by then came mostly from newly produced T cells.

The chain has TRBV5-1 and TRBJ2-6; possibly TRBD1 for D (6 bases). The sample consisted of PBMCs, mostly from graft donor cells, taken 360 days after TCRalphabeta/CD19-depleted stem cell transplant. The clonotype comes from a male patient aged 2 to 9 who had a stem cell transplant for acute lymphoblastic leukemia, so the T cells may come from the graft donor. CDR3 in DNA: TGCGCCAGCACCTCAGGGGCTGGGGCCAACGTCCTGACTTTC. Translated, it gives CASTSGAGANVLTF.